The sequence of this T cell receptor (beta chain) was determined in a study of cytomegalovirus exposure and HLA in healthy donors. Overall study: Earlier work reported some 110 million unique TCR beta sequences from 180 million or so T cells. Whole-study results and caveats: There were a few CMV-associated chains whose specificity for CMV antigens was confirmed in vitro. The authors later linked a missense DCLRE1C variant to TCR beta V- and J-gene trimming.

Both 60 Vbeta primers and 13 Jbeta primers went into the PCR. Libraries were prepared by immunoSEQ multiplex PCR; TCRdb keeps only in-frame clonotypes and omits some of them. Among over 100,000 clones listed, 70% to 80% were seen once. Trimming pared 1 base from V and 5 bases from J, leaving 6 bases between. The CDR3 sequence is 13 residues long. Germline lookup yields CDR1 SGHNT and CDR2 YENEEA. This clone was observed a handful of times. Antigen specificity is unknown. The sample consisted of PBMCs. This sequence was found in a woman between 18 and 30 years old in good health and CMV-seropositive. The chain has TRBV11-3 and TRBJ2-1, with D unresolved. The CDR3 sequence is CASSLVTDNEQFF. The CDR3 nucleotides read TGTGCCAGCAGCTTAGTCACAGACAATGAGCAGTTCTTC.